The entry below gives a single TCR beta chain sequence along with its context. The CDR3 is 14 residues long. The germline V gene has CDR1 SEHNR and CDR2 FQNEAQ (reference sequence). Trimming left V 5 bases short and J 7 bases short, with 17 bases between. Naive CD45RA+ and memory CD45RA-negative subsets were split from CD4+ cells. Original methodology: Junction-only sequences produced by ImmunoSEQ had no quality scores, so filtering differed. The table came from immunoSEQ multiplex PCR; TCRdb's copy has only in-frame clones and leaves some out. V and J calls and clone size are those listed in that table; D and trimming were worked out from the DNA. The repertoire holds 2,500,000 or so clones, with roughly 90% as singletons. The source of the sample is a study of shared clonotypes between healthy human individuals. As for the study in general: The study used three CD4 naive, three CD4 memory, two CD8 naive and one CD8 memory plate per donor.

Sequencing input: naive CD4+ T cells from PBMCs. Described subset: CD45RA+ positively selected. This chain connects TRBV7-9 to TRBJ2-5; D unclear. This clonotype originated in a man in his late teens or twenties in good health. Some clones in this sample may be carry-over from other donors' samples. As DNA, the CDR3 is TGTGCCAGCAGCCTCGTGGGCGACCCCAGGACCCAGTACTTC. It translates to CASSLVGDPRTQYF.